These T cell receptor beta chains were read from a single sample in a study of CD8 T cells in Susac syndrome. MiXCR, run by TCRdb on the immunoSEQ multiplex PCR reads, gives a single entry per CDR3 protein. Of 150,000 to 190,000 distinct CDR3 sequences in the sample, 90% to 95% are singletons; the top ten hold 0.21%. Sequencing was carried out using CD8+ T cells from PBMCs. The receptors were sampled from a human donor with multiple sclerosis. Each CDR3 is given with its conserved first and last residue. Each record gives: J gene, clone size, D gene, V gene, CDR3 protein, CDR3 DNA. A D gene is named only where the DNA matches it firmly. Only part of the rows carry a size: once, few, many, or a class if the clone is expanded.

j_gene: TRBJ2-2; abundance: -; d_gene: TRBD1; v_gene: TRBV7-7; CDR3aa: CASSRGQGRGTGELFF; CDR3nt: TGTGCCAGCAGTCGAGGACAGGGCCGCGGCACCGGGGAGCTGTTTTTT
j_gene: TRBJ2-7; abundance: -; d_gene: TRBD2; v_gene: TRBV3-1; CDR3aa: CASSQGTRSYEQYF; CDR3nt: TGTGCCAGCAGCCAAGGGACTAGGTCCTACGAGCAGTACTTC
j_gene: TRBJ2-7; abundance: -; d_gene: -; v_gene: TRBV9; CDR3aa: CASSPGRAVYEQYF; CDR3nt: TGTGCCAGCAGCCCTGGACGCGCGGTCTACGAGCAGTACTTC
j_gene: TRBJ1-1; abundance: once; d_gene: -; v_gene: TRBV19; CDR3aa: CATNGDPRPFSTEAFF; CDR3nt: TGTGCCACAAATGGGGACCCCCGGCCTTTTAGCACTGAAGCTTTCTTT
j_gene: TRBJ2-3; abundance: -; d_gene: TRBD2; v_gene: TRBV15; CDR3aa: CATSSSGTSRSGGDTQYF; CDR3nt: TGTGCCACCAGCAGCTCCGGGACTAGCCGCTCTGGTGGAGATACGCAGTATTTT
j_gene: TRBJ2-7; abundance: -; d_gene: -; v_gene: TRBV13; CDR3aa: CASSTAEDYEQYF; CDR3nt: TGTGCCAGTTCGACAGCAGAAGACTACGAGCAGTACTTC
j_gene: TRBJ2-4; abundance: -; d_gene: -; v_gene: TRBV28; CDR3aa: CASSLNRNIQYF; CDR3nt: TGTGCCAGCAGTTTAAATAGGAACATTCAGTACTTC
j_gene: TRBJ2-5; abundance: -; d_gene: -; v_gene: TRBV7-9; CDR3aa: CASSLAGVSEYGTQYF; CDR3nt: TGTGCCAGCAGCTTAGCCGGGGTTTCGGAGTATGGGACCCAGTACTTC
j_gene: TRBJ1-2; abundance: -; d_gene: TRBD1; v_gene: TRBV5-4; CDR3aa: CASSFLGQGADGYTF; CDR3nt: TGTGCCAGCAGCTTCCTAGGACAGGGGGCTGATGGCTACACCTTC
j_gene: TRBJ2-7; abundance: -; d_gene: TRBD1; v_gene: TRBV29-1; CDR3aa: CSAGPGQDSYEQYF; CDR3nt: TGCAGCGCCGGACCGGGACAGGACTCCTACGAGCAGTACTTC
j_gene: TRBJ2-1; abundance: -; d_gene: -; v_gene: TRBV7-9; CDR3aa: CASSPPAGYMENEQFF; CDR3nt: TGTGCCAGCAGCCCCCCAGCAGGGTACATGGAGAATGAGCAGTTCTTC
j_gene: TRBJ2-1; abundance: -; d_gene: TRBD2; v_gene: TRBV20-1; CDR3aa: CSARGSGGGEQFF; CDR3nt: TGCAGTGCTAGAGGTAGCGGGGGTGGTGAGCAGTTCTTC
j_gene: TRBJ1-2; abundance: -; d_gene: TRBD1; v_gene: TRBV25-1; CDR3aa: CASRTGEANYGYTF; CDR3nt: TGTGCCAGCAGAACAGGGGAGGCTAACTATGGCTACACCTTC
j_gene: TRBJ1-1; abundance: -; d_gene: -; v_gene: TRBV4-1; CDR3aa: CASSLDPNTEAFF; CDR3nt: TGCGCCAGCAGCCTGGACCCGAACACTGAAGCTTTCTTT
j_gene: TRBJ1-4; abundance: -; d_gene: -; v_gene: TRBV24-1; CDR3aa: CATSAGSGNEKLFF; CDR3nt: TGTGCCACCAGCGCCGGGAGTGGGAATGAAAAACTGTTTTTT
j_gene: TRBJ2-7; abundance: -; d_gene: TRBD1; v_gene: TRBV18; CDR3aa: CASSPQGQGSYEQYF; CDR3nt: TGTGCCAGCTCACCCCAGGGACAGGGTTCCTACGAGCAGTACTTC
j_gene: TRBJ2-1; abundance: -; d_gene: -; v_gene: TRBV24-1; CDR3aa: CATSDSASSSYNEQFF; CDR3nt: TGTGCCACCAGTGATTCCGCCTCGAGCTCCTACAATGAGCAGTTCTTC
j_gene: TRBJ1-2; abundance: -; d_gene: TRBD1; v_gene: TRBV19; CDR3aa: CASSTEDEDRARFGYTF; CDR3nt: TGTGCCAGTAGTACCGAAGATGAAGACAGGGCCAGGTTTGGCTACACCTTC
j_gene: TRBJ2-1; abundance: -; d_gene: -; v_gene: TRBV30; CDR3aa: CAWSEGLYNEQFF; CDR3nt: TGTGCCTGGAGCGAAGGACTGTACAATGAACAGTTCTTC
j_gene: TRBJ1-1; abundance: -; d_gene: -; v_gene: TRBV20-1; CDR3aa: CSARDQGGRAEAFF; CDR3nt: TGCAGTGCTAGAGATCAGGGCGGTAGGGCTGAAGCTTTCTTT
j_gene: TRBJ1-2; abundance: -; d_gene: -; v_gene: TRBV5-4; CDR3aa: CASSLRTGYGYTF; CDR3nt: TGTGCCAGCAGCCTTAGGACGGGCTATGGCTACACCTTC
j_gene: TRBJ2-3; abundance: -; d_gene: -; v_gene: TRBV27; CDR3aa: CASRLGTDTQYF; CDR3nt: TGTGCCAGCAGGTTGGGCACAGATACGCAGTATTTT
j_gene: TRBJ2-7; abundance: -; d_gene: -; v_gene: TRBV9; CDR3aa: CASSAQLTSIYEQYF; CDR3nt: TGTGCCAGCAGCGCCCAACTAACTAGCATTTACGAGCAGTACTTC
j_gene: TRBJ1-2; abundance: once; d_gene: -; v_gene: TRBV20-1; CDR3aa: CSALTLIPGDVAGYTF; CDR3nt: TGCAGTGCCCTTACGCTAATACCAGGGGACGTGGCTGGCTACACCTTC
j_gene: TRBJ2-3; abundance: -; d_gene: -; v_gene: TRBV28; CDR3aa: CASSPDRSNSTDTQYF; CDR3nt: TGTGCCAGCAGCCCCGACAGATCCAATAGCACAGATACGCAGTATTTT
j_gene: TRBJ2-2; abundance: -; d_gene: -; v_gene: TRBV23-1; CDR3aa: CASSQRAGTTHNTGELFF; CDR3nt: TGCGCCAGCAGTCAACGGGCGGGCACTACCCATAACACCGGGGAGCTGTTTTTT
j_gene: TRBJ1-2; abundance: -; d_gene: -; v_gene: TRBV29-1; CDR3aa: CSVLTVGLLGYTF; CDR3nt: TGCAGCGTTCTGACCGTGGGGCTATTAGGCTACACCTTC
j_gene: TRBJ1-5; abundance: -; d_gene: TRBD1; v_gene: TRBV7-8; CDR3aa: CASSPRPGTGDSNQPQHF; CDR3nt: TGTGCCAGCAGCCCCCGACCCGGGACAGGGGATAGCAATCAGCCCCAGCATTTT
j_gene: TRBJ2-3; abundance: -; d_gene: TRBD1; v_gene: TRBV20-1; CDR3aa: CSARDRGRSTQYF; CDR3nt: TGCAGTGCTAGGGACAGGGGGCGGAGTACGCAGTATTTT
j_gene: TRBJ2-1; abundance: -; d_gene: -; v_gene: TRBV5-6; CDR3aa: CASSSQDEEHNEQFF; CDR3nt: TGTGCCAGCAGCTCCCAGGACGAGGAGCACAATGAGCAGTTCTTC
j_gene: TRBJ2-7; abundance: -; d_gene: TRBD2; v_gene: TRBV13; CDR3aa: CASSPRLAGASYEQYF; CDR3nt: TGTGCCAGCAGCCCTCGACTAGCGGGGGCCTCCTACGAGCAGTACTTC
j_gene: TRBJ1-5; abundance: -; d_gene: -; v_gene: TRBV28; CDR3aa: CASRRGQPQHF; CDR3nt: TGTGCCAGTCGGAGAGGTCAGCCCCAGCATTTT
j_gene: TRBJ2-2; abundance: -; d_gene: -; v_gene: TRBV10-3; CDR3aa: CAISDSTVTNTGELFF; CDR3nt: TGTGCCATCAGTGACTCGACAGTTACGAACACCGGGGAGCTGTTTTTT
j_gene: TRBJ2-7; abundance: -; d_gene: -; v_gene: TRBV15; CDR3aa: CATSTHLTGPYEQYF; CDR3nt: TGTGCCACCAGCACACATCTTACAGGGCCCTACGAGCAGTACTTC
j_gene: TRBJ2-7; abundance: -; d_gene: -; v_gene: TRBV2; CDR3aa: CASSGRWSSYEQYF; CDR3nt: TGTGCCAGCAGTGGTCGGTGGAGCTCCTACGAGCAGTACTTC
j_gene: TRBJ2-3; abundance: -; d_gene: -; v_gene: TRBV19; CDR3aa: CASGGGTQYF; CDR3nt: TGTGCCAGCGGAGGGGGTACGCAGTATTTT
j_gene: TRBJ2-7; abundance: -; d_gene: -; v_gene: TRBV3-1; CDR3aa: CASSQGGLARREQYF; CDR3nt: TGTGCCAGCAGCCAAGGCGGACTCGCCAGGAGGGAGCAGTACTTC
j_gene: TRBJ1-1; abundance: -; d_gene: -; v_gene: TRBV29-1; CDR3aa: CSVFVAEAFF; CDR3nt: TGCAGCGTTTTTGTCGCTGAAGCTTTCTTT
j_gene: TRBJ1-1; abundance: -; d_gene: -; v_gene: TRBV5-4; CDR3aa: CASSLLTSGNTEAFF; CDR3nt: TGTGCCAGCAGCTTATTAACGTCCGGGAACACTGAAGCTTTCTTT
j_gene: TRBJ2-3; abundance: -; d_gene: -; v_gene: TRBV13; CDR3aa: CASSLLAGDTQYF; CDR3nt: TGTGCCAGCAGCTTACTAGCCGGAGATACGCAGTATTTT
j_gene: TRBJ1-2; abundance: -; d_gene: TRBD1; v_gene: TRBV6-6; CDR3aa: CASRRTGRDYGYTF; CDR3nt: TGTGCCAGCAGGCGGACAGGGCGCGACTATGGCTACACCTTC
j_gene: TRBJ1-1; abundance: -; d_gene: TRBD1; v_gene: TRBV29-1; CDR3aa: CSGGQGTNTEAFF; CDR3nt: TGCAGCGGGGGACAGGGGACGAACACTGAAGCTTTCTTT
j_gene: TRBJ2-7; abundance: -; d_gene: -; v_gene: TRBV7-9; CDR3aa: CASSSPLTREEYF; CDR3nt: TGTGCCAGCAGCTCACCTCTCACGCGGGAAGAGTACTTC
j_gene: TRBJ2-3; abundance: -; d_gene: TRBD1; v_gene: TRBV30; CDR3aa: CAWEDRALGDTQYF; CDR3nt: TGTGCCTGGGAGGACAGGGCTCTCGGGGATACGCAGTATTTT